Presented here are 30 T cell receptor beta chains from one specimen sequenced in a study of blood T cell repertoires in COVID-19. Assay used: immunoSEQ multiplex PCR; TCRdb lists only in-frame clones, some missing. The sample comprises about 93,000 clones, just under 80% of which are singletons, and 15% to 20% rests with the top ten. What was sequenced was peripheral blood. All receptors derive from a human donor in a cohort sampled during active COVID-19.

V usage is TRBV9 and J usage is TRBJ2-2, with 10 bases aligning to TRBD1. The CDR3 totals 15 residues. Trimming removed 5 bases from V and 5 bases from J; junction bases left unmatched: 6. Germline loops: CDR1 SGDLS, CDR2 YYNGEE. The CDR3 nucleotides are TGTGCCAGCAGGGAGGGGACAGGGGTTACCGGGGAGCTGTTTTTT. Its translation is CASREGTGVTGELFF.

This rearrangement joins TRBV7-2 to TRBJ2-4; D unresolved. Trimming removed 6 bases at V and 13 bases at J, with 16 bases between. The germline V gene encodes CDR1 SGHTA and CDR2 FQGNSA. The CDR3 is made up of 12 amino acids. The CDR3 sequence: CASSPALPRQYF. CDR3 DNA sequence: TGTGCCAGCAGTCCCGCCCTCCCTAGGCAGTACTTC.

This chain uses TRBV6-6 with TRBJ1-1; D is undetermined. The V and J ends lost 8 bases and 5 bases respectively, with 12 bases between them. CDR1 is MNHNY and CDR2 is SVGAGI in the germline V gene (reference sequence). CDR3 length: 12 amino acids. The CDR3 region is CASGGLQTEAFF. CDR3 DNA sequence: TGTGCCAGCGGAGGGCTTCAGACTGAAGCTTTCTTT.

This chain connects TRBV2 to TRBJ2-1; 10 nucleotides agree with TRBD1. Trimming removed 8 bases from V and 9 bases from J; junction bases left unmatched: 7. Germline-derived CDR1 and CDR2 are SNHLY and FYNNEI. The CDR3 sequence is 13 residues long. Here the CDR3 DNA reads TGTGCCAGCCTTGACAGGGGGCGCGGTGAGCAGTTCTTC. Encoded protein: CASLDRGRGEQFF.

This chain joins TRBV4-1 and TRBJ1-3; 7 bases are shared with TRBD1. The CDR3 sequence is 19 residues long. V gave up 0 bases and J gave up 4 bases; unmatched junction bases: 15. Germline V CDR1 and CDR2: MGHRA, YSYEKL. CDR3 residues: CASSQESWTGDPPGNTIYF. The DNA of the CDR3 is TGCGCCAGCAGCCAAGAATCGTGGACAGGAGATCCACCGGGAAACACCATATATTTT.

CDR3 sequence (DNA): TGTGCCAGCAGCTTAACCCCCGCGGGATCGAGCACAGATACGCAGTATTTT. Protein sequence: CASSLTPAGSSTDTQYF. The chain uses TRBV7-3 and TRBJ2-3; D is possibly TRBD2 (6 bases). V shed 0 bases and J shed 0 bases, with 13 bases lying between them. Germline V gene sequence: CDR1 SGHTA, CDR2 FQGTGA. The CDR3 is 17 amino acids.

For the CDR3, the DNA is TGTGCCAGCACTACTAGCGGTCGGAGAGGTGATACGCAGTATTTT. Its translation: CASTTSGRRGDTQYF. The V gene is TRBV6-5, the J gene TRBJ2-3, with 8 bases lining up with TRBD2. The CDR3 runs to 15 residues. Germline V lookup: CDR1 MNHEY, CDR2 SVGAGI. The ends lost 7 bases at V and 6 bases at J; junction bases unmatched: 12.

This rearrangement joins TRBV7-7 to TRBJ2-1, with 10 bases aligning to TRBD2. J gave up 9 bases and V 1 base, and 6 bases lay outside the gene matches. This CDR3 is 15 amino acids long. Germline V gene sequence: CDR1 SSHAT, CDR2 FNYEAQ (reference sequence). The CDR3 DNA follows: TGTGCCAGCAGCTTAGGGCCTAGCGGGAGTTCTGAGCAGTTCTTC. Amino acid sequence: CASSLGPSGSSEQFF.

The chain employs TRBV5-1 and TRBJ2-7; TRBD1 might be the D (5 bases). The CDR3 is 12 residues long. The germline V and J ends were trimmed by 6 bases and 0 bases, with 7 bases remaining between them. Germline V gene sequence: CDR1 SGHRS, CDR2 YFSETQ. CDR3 sequence (DNA): TGCGCCAGCACGGACAACTCCTACGAGCAGTACTTC. This encodes CASTDNSYEQYF. Full variable domain (missing parts from reference TRBV5-1 and TRBJ2-7): KAGVTQTPRYLIKTRGQQVTLSCSPISGHRSVSWYQQTPGQGLQFLFEYFSETQRNKGNFPGRFSGRQFSNSRSEMNVSTLELGDSALYLCASTDNSYEQYFGPGTRLTVT.

The chain uses TRBV5-6 and TRBJ1-4, with D tentatively TRBD1 (5 bases). This CDR3 is 14 amino acids long. CDR1 is SGHDT and CDR2 is YYEEEE in the germline V gene. Trimming cost V 4 bases and J 8 bases, with 15 bases left between them. The CDR3 is CASSPGTLTEKLFF. In DNA, the CDR3 is TGTGCCAGCAGCCCCGGGACTTTAACGGAAAAACTGTTTTTT.

The chain recombines TRBV2 with TRBJ1-4, with a tentative D call TRBD1 (5 bases). CDR1 is SNHLY, CDR2 FYNNEI, per germline. This CDR3 region has 17 residues. The V end lost 3 bases, the J end lost 3 bases, and 17 bases lay between the germline ends. CDR3 DNA sequence: TGTGCCAGCAGTGACTTGGGGGGACTTTCGGCTAATGAAAAACTGTTTTTT. It yields the protein CASSDLGGLSANEKLFF. Drawing the rest from reference TRBV2 and TRBJ1-4, the complete variable domain is EPEVTQTPSHQVTQMGQEVILRCVPISNHLYFYWYRQILGQKVEFLVSFYNNEISEKSEIFDDQFSVERPDGSNFTLKIRSTKLEDSAMYFCASSDLGGLSANEKLFFGSGTQLSVL.

This clone was seen a handful of times. The chain has TRBV5-1 and TRBJ2-2; unclear D gene. The germline V gene has CDR1 SGHRS and CDR2 YFSETQ. CDR3 size: 14 residues. V lost 0 bases and J lost 5, with 8 bases in between. This CDR3 reads CASSLGYGTGELFF. The CDR3 DNA is TGCGCCAGCAGCTTGGGTTACGGGACCGGGGAGCTGTTTTTT.

Turning to this clone: Its ends do not fully match the called genes, so a read error is possible. The rearrangement uses TRBV7-8 and TRBJ2-2; 7 bases match TRBD1. CDR1 is SGHVS and CDR2 is FQNEAQ in the germline V gene. The CDR3 totals 17 residues. CDR3 region: CASSVALRQGNTGELFF. The CDR3 nucleotides are TGTGCCAGCAGCGTAGCTTTGCGACAGGGGAACACCGGGGAGCTGTTTTTT.

The rearrangement joins TRBV6-2 or TRBV6-3 to TRBJ2-1; D perhaps matches TRBD2 (6 bases). V lost 5 bases and J lost 4, with 12 bases in between. This CDR3 is 14 amino acids long. Germline loops: CDR1 MNHEY, CDR2 SVGEGT. CDR3 residues: CASSRIAGYNEQFF. CDR3 in DNA: TGTGCCAGCAGTCGAATCGCGGGGTACAATGAGCAGTTCTTC.

J is TRBJ2-7 and V is TRBV3-1 (or the pseudogene TRBV3-2), with 9 bases that match TRBD2. The CDR3 is 15 residues long. Losses at the gene ends were 4 bases for V and 2 bases for J; bases not matched to a gene: 6. Germline assignment: CDR1 LGHDT and CDR2 YNNKEL (reference sequence). The CDR3 loop reads CASSRSGGSAYEQYF. DNA for the CDR3: TGTGCCAGCAGCCGTAGCGGGGGCTCGGCCTACGAGCAGTACTTC.

This clone was observed at least ten times. The genes are TRBV2 and TRBJ1-2; 7 positions agree with TRBD1. This CDR3 contains 14 residues. Unmatched junction bases numbered 6, after V lost 4 bases and J lost 4 bases. Germline-derived CDR1 and CDR2 are SNHLY and FYNNEI. The CDR3 nucleotides are TGTGCCAGCAGTGTTCAGGGGGTGGGCTATGGCTACACCTTC. It translates to CASSVQGVGYGYTF.

The V and J genes are TRBV7-6 and TRBJ2-7, with TRBD1 matching over 9 bases. The V and J ends lost 4 bases and 1 base, in that order; junction bases with no gene match: 14. Germline V gene lookup returns CDR1 SGHVS and CDR2 FNYEAQ. This CDR3 is built from 18 residues. CDR3 protein: CASSSHPPGQGISYEQYF. DNA for the CDR3: TGTGCCAGCAGCTCGCACCCCCCGGGACAGGGAATATCCTACGAGCAGTACTTC.

The V call is TRBV28, the J call TRBJ1-5; perhaps TRBD1 as D (5 bases). The CDR3 totals 13 residues. The V end was cut by 6 bases, the J end by 5 bases, with 11 bases between. Germline lookup yields CDR1 MDHEN and CDR2 SYDVKM. The CDR3 loop reads CASSLGAHQPQHF. Written as DNA, the CDR3 is TGTGCCAGCAGCTTAGGGGCCCATCAGCCCCAGCATTTT.

This chain connects TRBV28 to TRBJ1-6; 8 bases are shared with TRBD1. The length of the CDR3 is 17 residues. Trimming at V came to 2 bases and at J to 2 bases, leaving 5 bases not matched to a gene. The germline CDR1 and CDR2 sequences are MDHEN and SYDVKM. The CDR3 sequence is CASSLPGGRTYNSPLHF. Written as DNA, the CDR3 is TGTGCCAGCAGTTTACCAGGGGGCAGGACCTATAATTCACCCCTCCACTTT.

The table lists this clone with a few counts. The chain employs TRBV19 and TRBJ1-5; D perhaps matches TRBD1 (6 bases). Germline lookup yields CDR1 LNHDA and CDR2 SQIVND (reference sequence). Trimming stripped 5 bases from V and 3 bases from J, with 11 bases between. This CDR3 is built from 14 residues. The CDR3 coding sequence is TGTGCCAGTAGTCACGGGACATTCAATCAGCCCCAGCATTTT. Encoded protein: CASSHGTFNQPQHF.

In this sample, this clone turned up a few times. V and J are TRBV4-1 and TRBJ2-5; 14 bases agree with TRBD2. This CDR3 spans 18 amino acids. Per the germline V gene, CDR1 is MGHRA and CDR2 is YSYEKL. Trimming removed 0 bases from V and 5 bases from J; junction bases left unmatched: 8. CDR3 sequence (DNA): TGCGCCAGCAGCCAAGATCTAGGGACTAGCGGGAGCGGGGAGACCCAGTACTTC. Translating gives CASSQDLGTSGSGETQYF.

The J gene is TRBJ2-3, the V gene TRBV28; D unclear. CDR1 and CDR2 from the germline V gene are MDHEN and SYDVKM. The CDR3 spans 13 residues. V lost 0 bases and J lost 5, with 6 bases in between. The CDR3 DNA is TGTGCCAGCAGTTTATGGGCCATAGATACGCAGTATTTT. This translates into CASSLWAIDTQYF.

The chain recombines TRBV19 with TRBJ1-2; D may be TRBD1 (5 bases). The ends were cut back, 7 bases at V and 1 base at J, with 16 bases in the middle. This CDR3 is 15 amino acids long. Germline V gene sequence: CDR1 LNHDA, CDR2 SQIVND (reference sequence). CDR3 sequence: CASTLGDRHNYGYTF. The CDR3 DNA reads TGTGCCAGTACCTTGGGTGACAGACATAACTATGGCTACACCTTC.

The J gene is TRBJ1-4, the V gene TRBV5-6; D is uncertain. The CDR3 spans 14 residues. Trimming removed 1 base from V and 4 bases from J, with 8 bases in between. Germline-derived CDR1 and CDR2 are SGHDT and YYEEEE. CDR3 sequence: CASSLFAGNEKLFF. The CDR3 nucleotides read TGTGCCAGCAGCTTGTTCGCGGGTAATGAAAAACTGTTTTTT.

V gene TRBV5-1 combines with J gene TRBJ2-3, with D maybe TRBD2 (6 bases). The CDR3 is 15 residues long. Germline loops: CDR1 SGHRS, CDR2 YFSETQ. Trimming removed 0 bases at V and 2 bases at J, with 10 bases between. CDR3 sequence (DNA): TGCGCCAGCAGCTTGGAGGGAGGCCCCACAGATACGCAGTATTTT. This codes for CASSLEGGPTDTQYF.

The chain carries TRBV6-4 and TRBJ1-5; 8 bases agree with TRBD1. The CDR3 covers 16 residues. Per germline, CDR1 MRHNA and CDR2 SNTAGT. Trimming removed 2 bases from V and 4 bases from J; junction bases left unmatched: 7. CDR3 coding DNA: TGTGCCAGCAGTGACCCACGGACAGGGACGAATCAGCCCCAGCATTTT. Residues: CASSDPRTGTNQPQHF.

The chain joins TRBV28 to TRBJ2-7; D is possibly TRBD1 (5 bases). CDR1 is MDHEN, CDR2 SYDVKM, per germline. The CDR3 has 14 residues. V was shortened by 7 bases and J by 0 bases, with 13 bases between the two germline ends. The CDR3 nucleotides are TGTGCCAGCATCCCTACAGGAAGCTCCTACGAGCAGTACTTC. This codes for CASIPTGSSYEQYF.

This clone was counted a few times. This sequence joins TRBV7-9 and TRBJ2-1; 11 bases line up with TRBD2. The CDR3 is made up of 15 amino acids. V gave up 4 bases and J gave up 6 bases; unmatched junction bases: 5. From germline, CDR1 is SEHNR and CDR2 FQNEAQ (reference sequence). The DNA for the CDR3 is TGTGCCAGCAGCTCCAGACTAGCGGGGTCCAATGAGCAGTTCTTC. Amino acid sequence: CASSSRLAGSNEQFF.

V gene TRBV28 combines with J gene TRBJ2-3, with TRBD1 as a possible D gene (5 bases). The germline CDR1 and CDR2 sequences are MDHEN and SYDVKM. The germline V and J ends were trimmed by 7 bases and 8 bases, with 16 bases remaining between them. This CDR3 is built from 13 residues. The CDR3 loop reads CASITGVGSTQYF. The DNA for the CDR3 is TGTGCCAGCATCACAGGAGTAGGATCTACGCAGTATTTT.

The V and J genes are TRBV6-5 and TRBJ2-7, with a tentative D call TRBD2 (5 bases). Per the germline V gene, CDR1 is MNHEY and CDR2 is SVGAGI. This CDR3 contains 13 residues. V lost 7 bases to trimming and J lost 2 bases, with 12 bases between them. CDR3 protein: CASIKVGAYEQYF. The CDR3 DNA reads as TGTGCCAGCATCAAGGTGGGAGCCTACGAGCAGTACTTC.